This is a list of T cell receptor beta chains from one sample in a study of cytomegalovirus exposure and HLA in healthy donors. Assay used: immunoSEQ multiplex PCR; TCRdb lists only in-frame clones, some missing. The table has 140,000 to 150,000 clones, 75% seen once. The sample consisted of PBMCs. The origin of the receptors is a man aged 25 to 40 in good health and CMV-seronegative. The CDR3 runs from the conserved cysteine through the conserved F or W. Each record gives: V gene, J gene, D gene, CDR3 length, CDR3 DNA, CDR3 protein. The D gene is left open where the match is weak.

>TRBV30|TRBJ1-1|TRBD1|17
TGTGCCTGGACCCACCGGGACAGGGGGCTTTTGAACACTGAAGCTTTCTTT
CAWTHRDRGLLNTEAFF
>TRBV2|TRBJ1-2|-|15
TGTGCCAGCAGCGTGACGGGTTTGAGAGACTATGGCTACACCTTC
CASSVTGLRDYGYTF
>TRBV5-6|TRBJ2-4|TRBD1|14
TGTGCCAGCAGCTTTTGGGACAGGGTAAACATTCAGTACTTC
CASSFWDRVNIQYF
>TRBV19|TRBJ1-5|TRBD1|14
TGTGCCAGTAGTCCAGGGGGTAACAATCAGCCCCAGCATTTT
CASSPGGNNQPQHF
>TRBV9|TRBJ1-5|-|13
TGTGCCAGCAGCGTTACGGGGGGGGAGCCCCAGCATTTT
CASSVTGGEPQHF
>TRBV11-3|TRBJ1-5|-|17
TGTGCCAGCAGCTTAGATAGTTCTCCAGGGGGCAATCAGCCCCAGCATTTT
CASSLDSSPGGNQPQHF
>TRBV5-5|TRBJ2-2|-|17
TGTGCCAGCAGCTCCCGGGTCCTCTCGGCGAACACCGGGGAGCTGTTTTTT
CASSSRVLSANTGELFF
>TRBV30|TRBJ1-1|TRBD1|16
TGTGCCTGGAGTCGGGGCTGGGGGACAGGGGGCACTGAAGCTTTCTTT
CAWSRGWGTGGTEAFF
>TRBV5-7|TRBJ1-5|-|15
TGTGCCAGCAGCTTGGACAGGGCCTCCAATCAGCCCCAGCATTTT
CASSLDRASNQPQHF
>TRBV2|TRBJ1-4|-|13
TGTGCCAGCCTCAGGGCGGAAGGAGAAAAACTGTTTTTT
CASLRAEGEKLFF